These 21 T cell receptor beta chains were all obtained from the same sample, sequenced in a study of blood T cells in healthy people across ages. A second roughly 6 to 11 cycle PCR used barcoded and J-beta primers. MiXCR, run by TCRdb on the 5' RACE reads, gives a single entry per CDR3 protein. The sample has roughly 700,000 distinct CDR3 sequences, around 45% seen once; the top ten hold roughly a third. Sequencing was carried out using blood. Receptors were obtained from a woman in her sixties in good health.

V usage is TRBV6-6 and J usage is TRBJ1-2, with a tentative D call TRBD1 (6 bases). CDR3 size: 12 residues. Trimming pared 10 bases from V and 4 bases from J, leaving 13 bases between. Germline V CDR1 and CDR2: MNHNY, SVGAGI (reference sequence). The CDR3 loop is CATMRGAYGYTF. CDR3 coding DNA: TGTGCCACCATGAGGGGGGCCTATGGCTACACCTTC.

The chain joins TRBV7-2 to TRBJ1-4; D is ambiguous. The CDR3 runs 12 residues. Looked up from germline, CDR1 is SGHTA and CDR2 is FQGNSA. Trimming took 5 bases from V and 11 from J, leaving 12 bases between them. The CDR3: CASSPGAGKLFF. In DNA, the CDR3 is TGTGCCAGCAGCCCCGGAGCGGGGAAACTGTTTTTT.

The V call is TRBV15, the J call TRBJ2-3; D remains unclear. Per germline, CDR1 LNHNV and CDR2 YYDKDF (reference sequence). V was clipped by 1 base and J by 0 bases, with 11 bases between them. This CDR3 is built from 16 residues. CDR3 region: CATSRGGGPSTDTQYF. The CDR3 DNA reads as TGTGCCACCAGCAGAGGAGGCGGTCCTAGCACAGATACGCAGTATTTT.

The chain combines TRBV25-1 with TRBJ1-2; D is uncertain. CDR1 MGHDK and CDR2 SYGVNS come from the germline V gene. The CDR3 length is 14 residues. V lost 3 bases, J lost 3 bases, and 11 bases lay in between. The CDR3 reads CASSDFGPDYGYTF. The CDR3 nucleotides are TGTGCCAGCAGTGATTTCGGTCCGGACTATGGCTACACCTTC.

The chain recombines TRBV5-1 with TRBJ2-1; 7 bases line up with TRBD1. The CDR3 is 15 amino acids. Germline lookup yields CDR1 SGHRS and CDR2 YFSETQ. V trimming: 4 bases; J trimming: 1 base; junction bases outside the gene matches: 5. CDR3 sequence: CASSLGGYSYNEQFF. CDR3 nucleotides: TGCGCCAGCAGCCTAGGGGGCTATTCCTACAATGAGCAGTTCTTC.

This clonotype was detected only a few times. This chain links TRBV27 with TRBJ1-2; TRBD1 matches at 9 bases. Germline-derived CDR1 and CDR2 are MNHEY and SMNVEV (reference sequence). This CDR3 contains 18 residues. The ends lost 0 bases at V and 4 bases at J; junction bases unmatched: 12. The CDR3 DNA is TGTGCCAGCAGTTTATCTTACGAACGGGACAGGGTTCCCTATGGCTACACCTTC. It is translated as CASSLSYERDRVPYGYTF.

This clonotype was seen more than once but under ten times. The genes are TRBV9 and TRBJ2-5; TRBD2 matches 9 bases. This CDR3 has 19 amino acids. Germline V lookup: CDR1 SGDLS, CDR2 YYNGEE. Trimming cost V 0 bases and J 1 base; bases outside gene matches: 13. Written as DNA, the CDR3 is TGTGCCAGCAGCGTAGGGGGCAGCGGGAGGTCGTCGCTCCAAGAGACCCAGTACTTC. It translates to CASSVGGSGRSSLQETQYF.

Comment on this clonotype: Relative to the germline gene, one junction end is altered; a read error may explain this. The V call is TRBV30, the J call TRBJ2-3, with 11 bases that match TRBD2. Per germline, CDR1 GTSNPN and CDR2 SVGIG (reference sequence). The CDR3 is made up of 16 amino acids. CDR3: CARSRTSGSGPDTQYF. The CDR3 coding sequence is TGCGCCAGGAGTCGTACTAGCGGGAGCGGCCCAGATACGCAGTATTTT.

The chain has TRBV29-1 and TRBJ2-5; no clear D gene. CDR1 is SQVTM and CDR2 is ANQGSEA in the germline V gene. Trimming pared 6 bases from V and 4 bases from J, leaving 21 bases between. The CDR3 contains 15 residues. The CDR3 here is CSVAATAPPGETQYF. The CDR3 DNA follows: TGCAGCGTAGCTGCAACAGCGCCCCCGGGAGAGACCCAGTACTTC.

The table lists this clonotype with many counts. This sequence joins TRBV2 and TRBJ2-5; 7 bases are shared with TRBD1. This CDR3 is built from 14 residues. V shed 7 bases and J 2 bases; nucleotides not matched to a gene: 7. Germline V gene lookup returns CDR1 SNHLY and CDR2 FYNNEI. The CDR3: CASNTQGQQETQYF. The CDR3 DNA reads TGTGCCAGCAACACTCAGGGACAGCAAGAGACCCAGTACTTC.

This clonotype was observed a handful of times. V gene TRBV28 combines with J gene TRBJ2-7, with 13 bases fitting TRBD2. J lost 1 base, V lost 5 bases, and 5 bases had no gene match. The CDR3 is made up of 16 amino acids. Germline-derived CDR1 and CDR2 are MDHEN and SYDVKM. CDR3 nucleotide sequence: TGTGCCAGCAGTCCTCCGGGACTAGCGGGGTCCTACGAGCAGTACTTC. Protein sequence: CASSPPGLAGSYEQYF. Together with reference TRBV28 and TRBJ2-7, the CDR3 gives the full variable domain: DVKVTQSSRYLVKRTGEKVFLECVQDMDHENMFWYRQDPGLGLRLIYFSYDVKMKEKGDIPEGYSVSREKKERFSLILESASTNQTSMYLCASSPPGLAGSYEQYFGPGTRLTVT.

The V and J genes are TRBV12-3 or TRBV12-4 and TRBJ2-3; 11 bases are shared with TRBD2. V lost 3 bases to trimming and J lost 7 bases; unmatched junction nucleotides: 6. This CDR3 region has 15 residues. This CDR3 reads CASSLGLAGGYTQYF. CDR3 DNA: TGTGCCAGCAGTTTGGGGCTAGCGGGAGGATATACGCAGTATTTT.

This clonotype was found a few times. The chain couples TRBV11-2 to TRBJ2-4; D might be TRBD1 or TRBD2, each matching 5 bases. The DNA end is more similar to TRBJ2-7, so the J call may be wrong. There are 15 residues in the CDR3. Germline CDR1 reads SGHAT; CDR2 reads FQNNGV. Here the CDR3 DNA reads TGTGCCAGCAGCTTAGATCGGGGCACATCCTACGAGCAGTACTTC. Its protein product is CASSLDRGTSYEQYF.

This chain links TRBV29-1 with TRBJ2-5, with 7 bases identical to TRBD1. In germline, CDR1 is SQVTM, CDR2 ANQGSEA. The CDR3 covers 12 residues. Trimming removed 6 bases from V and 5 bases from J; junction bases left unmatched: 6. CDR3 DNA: TGCAGCGTGACAGGGCTGGCGGAGACCCAGTACTTC. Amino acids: CSVTGLAETQYF.

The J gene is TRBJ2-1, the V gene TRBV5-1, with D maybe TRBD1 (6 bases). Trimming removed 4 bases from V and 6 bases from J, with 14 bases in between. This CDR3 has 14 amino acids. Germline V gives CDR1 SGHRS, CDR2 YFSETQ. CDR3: CASSPQTGPNEQFF. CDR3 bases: TGCGCCAGCAGCCCCCAGACAGGTCCCAATGAGCAGTTCTTC.

The CDR3 DNA reads as TGTGCCAGCAGCAGACGACGTGCTAGCGGGAAATTCAATGAGCAGTACTTC. Translation: CASSRRRASGKFNEQYF. This rearrangement joins TRBV13 to TRBJ2-5; TRBD2 matches at 9 bases. The CDR3 is 17 residues long. The junction had 21 bases not matched to a gene; V was cut back by 5 bases and J by 11 bases. In germline, CDR1 is PRHDT, CDR2 FYEKMQ (reference sequence).

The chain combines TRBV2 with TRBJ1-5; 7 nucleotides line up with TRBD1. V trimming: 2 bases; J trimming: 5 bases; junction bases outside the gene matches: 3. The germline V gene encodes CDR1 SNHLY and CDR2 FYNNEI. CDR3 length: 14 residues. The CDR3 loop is CASSERQGDQPQHF. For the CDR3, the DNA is TGTGCCAGCAGTGAACGACAGGGCGATCAGCCCCAGCATTTT. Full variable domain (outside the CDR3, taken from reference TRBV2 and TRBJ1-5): EPEVTQTPSHQVTQMGQEVILRCVPISNHLYFYWYRQILGQKVEFLVSFYNNEISEKSEIFDDQFSVERPDGSNFTLKIRSTKLEDSAMYFCASSERQGDQPQHFGDGTRLSIL.

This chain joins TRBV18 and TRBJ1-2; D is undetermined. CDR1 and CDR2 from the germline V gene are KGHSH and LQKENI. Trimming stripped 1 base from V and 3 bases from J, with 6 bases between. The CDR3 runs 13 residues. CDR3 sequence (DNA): TGTGCCAGCTCACCACAGGTTGACTATGGCTACACCTTC. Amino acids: CASSPQVDYGYTF.

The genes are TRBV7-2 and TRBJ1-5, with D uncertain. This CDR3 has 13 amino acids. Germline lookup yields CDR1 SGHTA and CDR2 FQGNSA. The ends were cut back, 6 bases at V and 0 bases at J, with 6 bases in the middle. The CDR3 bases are TGTGCCAGCAGGGCCAATAGCAATCAGCCCCAGCATTTT. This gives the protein CASRANSNQPQHF.

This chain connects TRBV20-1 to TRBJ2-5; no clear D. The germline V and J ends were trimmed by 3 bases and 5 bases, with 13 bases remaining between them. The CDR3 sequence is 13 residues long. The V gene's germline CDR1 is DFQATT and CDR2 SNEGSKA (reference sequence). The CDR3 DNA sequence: TGCAGTGCTAGCGTCTACGTCCTGGAGACCCAGTACTTC. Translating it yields CSASVYVLETQYF.

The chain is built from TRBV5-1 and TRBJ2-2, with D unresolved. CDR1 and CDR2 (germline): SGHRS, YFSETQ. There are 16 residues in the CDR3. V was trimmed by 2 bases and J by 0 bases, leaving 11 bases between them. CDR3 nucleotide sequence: TGCGCCAGCAGCTTATCCGGATTCCCGAACACCGGGGAGCTGTTTTTT. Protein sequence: CASSLSGFPNTGELFF.